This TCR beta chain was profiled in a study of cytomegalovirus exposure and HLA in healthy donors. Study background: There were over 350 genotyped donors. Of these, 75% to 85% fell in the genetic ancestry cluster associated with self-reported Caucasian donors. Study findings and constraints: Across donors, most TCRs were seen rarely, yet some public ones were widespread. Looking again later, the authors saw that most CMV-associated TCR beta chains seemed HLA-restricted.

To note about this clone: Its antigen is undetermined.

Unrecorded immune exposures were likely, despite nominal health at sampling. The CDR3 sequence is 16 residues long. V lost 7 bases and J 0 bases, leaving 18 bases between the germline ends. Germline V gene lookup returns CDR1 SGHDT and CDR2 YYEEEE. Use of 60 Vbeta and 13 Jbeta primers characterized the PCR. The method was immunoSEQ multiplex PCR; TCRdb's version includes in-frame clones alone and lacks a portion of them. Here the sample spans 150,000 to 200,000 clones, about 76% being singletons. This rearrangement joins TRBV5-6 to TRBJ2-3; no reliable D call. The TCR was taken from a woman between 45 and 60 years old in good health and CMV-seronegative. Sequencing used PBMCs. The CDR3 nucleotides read TGTGCCAGCCAAGCGATCGGCCACTCTAGCACAGATACGCAGTATTTT. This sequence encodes CASQAIGHSSTDTQYF.